This T cell receptor beta chain originates from a study of blood T cell repertoires in COVID-19. Method: immunoSEQ multiplex PCR; TCRdb's copy keeps in-frame clones and lacks some. The table includes a few hundred thousand clones, approximately 88% detected once. The CDR3 extends over 16 amino acids. Germline V gene data show CDR1 as SNHLY and CDR2 as FYNNEI. V gave up 4 bases and J gave up 1 base; unmatched junction bases: 2. V gene TRBV2 combines with J gene TRBJ2-1, with TRBD2 matching over 12 bases. Sequenced material: peripheral blood. The source of this sequence is a woman in her 50s with COVID-19, enrolled during active disease. CDR3 amino acids: CASSAGTSGSYNEQFF. The CDR3 nucleotides are TGTGCCAGCAGTGCGGGGACTAGCGGGTCCTACAATGAGCAGTTCTTC.